This TCR beta chain was identified during a study of technical replicates of blood from several donors. Clones were read by immunoSEQ multiplex PCR, and TCRdb kept only the in-frame ones, dropping some. The table records about 56,000 clones, over 85% of them present only once. V lost 4 bases and J lost 1; bases outside the gene matches: 7. Germline V gene lookup returns CDR1 SGHRS and CDR2 YFSETQ. CDR3 length equals 15 residues. This clone was found once. Sequencing was performed on PBMCs. The V and J genes are TRBV5-1 and TRBJ1-1, with 7 positions matching TRBD1. This sequence was found in a human donor in good health. Some clones in this sample may be carry-over from other donors' samples. The chain's CDR3 is CASSRVGGPNTEAFF. The DNA of the CDR3 is TGCGCCAGCAGCCGGGTAGGGGGCCCGAACACTGAAGCTTTCTTT.